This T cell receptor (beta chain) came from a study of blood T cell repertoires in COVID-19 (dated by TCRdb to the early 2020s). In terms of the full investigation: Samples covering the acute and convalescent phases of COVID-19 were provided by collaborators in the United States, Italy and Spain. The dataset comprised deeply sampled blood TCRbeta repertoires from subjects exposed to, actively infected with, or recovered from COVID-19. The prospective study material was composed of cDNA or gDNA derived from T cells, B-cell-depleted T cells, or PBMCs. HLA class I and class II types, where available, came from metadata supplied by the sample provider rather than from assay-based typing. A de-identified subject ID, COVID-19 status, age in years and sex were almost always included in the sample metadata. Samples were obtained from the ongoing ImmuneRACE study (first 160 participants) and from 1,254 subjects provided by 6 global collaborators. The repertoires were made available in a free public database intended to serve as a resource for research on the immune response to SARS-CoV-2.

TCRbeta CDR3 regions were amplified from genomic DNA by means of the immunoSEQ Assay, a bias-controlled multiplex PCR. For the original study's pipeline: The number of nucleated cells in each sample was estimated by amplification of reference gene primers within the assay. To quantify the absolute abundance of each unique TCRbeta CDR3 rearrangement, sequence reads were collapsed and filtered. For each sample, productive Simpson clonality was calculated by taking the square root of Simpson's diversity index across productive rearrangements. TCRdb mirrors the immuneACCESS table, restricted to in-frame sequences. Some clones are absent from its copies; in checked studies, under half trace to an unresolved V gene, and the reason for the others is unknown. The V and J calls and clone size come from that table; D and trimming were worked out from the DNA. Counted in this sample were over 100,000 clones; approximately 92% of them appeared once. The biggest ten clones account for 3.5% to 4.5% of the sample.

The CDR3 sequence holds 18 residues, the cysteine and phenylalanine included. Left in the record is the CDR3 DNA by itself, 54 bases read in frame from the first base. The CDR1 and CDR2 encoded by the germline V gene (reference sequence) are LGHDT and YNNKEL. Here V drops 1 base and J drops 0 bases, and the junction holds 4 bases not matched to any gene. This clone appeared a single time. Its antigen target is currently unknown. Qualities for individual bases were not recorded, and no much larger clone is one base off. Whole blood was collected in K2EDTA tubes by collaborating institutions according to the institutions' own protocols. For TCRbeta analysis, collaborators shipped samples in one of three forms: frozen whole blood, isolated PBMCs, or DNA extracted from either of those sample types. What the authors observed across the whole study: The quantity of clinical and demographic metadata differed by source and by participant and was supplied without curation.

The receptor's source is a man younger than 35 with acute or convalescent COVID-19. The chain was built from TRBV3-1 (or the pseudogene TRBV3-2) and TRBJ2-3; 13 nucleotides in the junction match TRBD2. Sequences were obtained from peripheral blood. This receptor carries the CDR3 CASSQGRTSGGSTDTQYF. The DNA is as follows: TGTGCCAGCAGCCAAGGGCGGACTAGCGGGGGTAGCACAGATACGCAGTATTTT.